This is a list of T cell receptor beta chains from one sample in a study of cytomegalovirus exposure and HLA in healthy donors. Using immunoSEQ multiplex PCR, the repertoire was profiled, and TCRdb retains in-frame clones only, with some absent. The sample lists some 180,000 clones, around 77% occurring once. The sample consisted of PBMCs. The receptors originated from a woman aged 25 to 39 in good health and CMV-seronegative. Both conserved end residues are part of each CDR3. The D gene is left open where the match is weak. Clone size is not always given. Where it is, it says once, few, many or a class for expanded clones.

>TRBJ1-2|TRBD1|TRBV4-1|-
TGCGCCAGCAGCCAAACAGGGGGTCTTGGCTACACCTTC
CASSQTGGLGYTF
>TRBJ2-7|-|TRBV5-5|-
TGTGCCACAAGCCTTATGAGCGACAGGACGTACGAGCAGTACTTC
CATSLMSDRTYEQYF
>TRBJ1-2|-|TRBV18|-
TGTGCCAGCTCACCAGACGGGAACTATGGCTACACCTTC
CASSPDGNYGYTF
>TRBJ1-1|TRBD1|TRBV6-4|-
TGTGCCAGCAGTGAGGGGACAGGTAGAGTCACTTTCTTT
CASSEGTGRVTFF
>TRBJ2-2|TRBD1|TRBV28|-
TGTGCCAGCACCTGGGACAGCGCGAACACCGGGGAGCTGTTTTTT
CASTWDSANTGELFF
>TRBJ2-2|-|TRBV2|-
TGTGCCAGCAGTGAGGAGCGGAACACCGGGGAGCTGTTTTTT
CASSEERNTGELFF
>TRBJ2-1|TRBD1|TRBV7-2|few
TGTGCCAGCAGCTTACACCACCGTGACAGGGCCTACAATGAGCAGTTCTTC
CASSLHHRDRAYNEQFF
>TRBJ1-2|-|TRBV5-6|-
TGTGCCAGCAGCCCTACTGCCGAGGGCCGTGGCTACACCTTC
CASSPTAEGRGYTF
>TRBJ1-6|TRBD1|TRBV7-3|-
TGTGCCAGCAGCTTCAGAGGGGGCACTTCACCCCTCCACTTT
CASSFRGGTSPLHF
>TRBJ2-7|-|TRBV30|-
TGTGCCTGGAGTGGAAATTCCGGCTACGAGCAGTACTTC
CAWSGNSGYEQYF